Listed here is a single T cell receptor beta chain. This clone was observed a handful of times. What this receptor recognizes is not known. No clone much larger than this one lies a single base away; base qualities are absent. TCRbeta CDR3 regions were amplified from genomic DNA by means of the immunoSEQ Assay, a bias-controlled multiplex PCR. In the original analysis: The number of nucleated cells in each sample was estimated from the amplification of reference gene primers within the assay. To quantify the absolute abundance of each unique TCRbeta CDR3 rearrangement, sequence reads were collapsed and filtered. For each sample, productive Simpson clonality was calculated by taking the square root of Simpson's diversity index across productive rearrangements. TCRdb's version of the immuneACCESS table is confined to in-frame rearrangements and falls short of the full clone set. An unresolved V gene accounts for under half of the shortfall where checked; the remainder is of unknown origin. V, J and clone size derive from that table, while D and trimming were established from the DNA sequence. The sample contains 200,000 to 250,000 clones, about 91% of them found a single time. Together, the top ten hold under 15% of the sample.

Participants in the prospective study were enrolled through a virtual design, were aged about 18 to 100 years, and lived in under 25 United States geographic areas. In the prospective study, cohorts were assigned on the basis of participant-reported clinical history obtained from a screening survey and a study questionnaire. Mobile phlebotomists in the prospective study collected whole blood, serum and a nasopharyngeal or oropharyngeal swab from every participant. Prospective study participants could optionally give additional blood draws and questionnaires over a roughly two-month period. Prospective study blood samples were shipped either frozen or at room temperature before DNA extraction. This sample is drawn from a study of blood T cell repertoires in COVID-19 (dated by TCRdb to the early 2020s). In terms of the full investigation: Samples covering the acute and convalescent phases of COVID-19 were provided by collaborators in the United States, Italy and Spain. The prospective study material was composed of cDNA or gDNA derived from T cells, B-cell-depleted T cells, or PBMCs. The dataset comprised deeply sampled blood TCRbeta repertoires from subjects exposed to, actively infected with, or recovered from COVID-19. A freely available public database, intended as a resource for researchers studying the immune response to SARS-CoV-2, is where the repertoires were released. The samples were drawn from the first 160 participants of the ongoing ImmuneRACE study and from roughly 1,300 subjects provided by 6 global collaborators. A de-identified subject ID, COVID-19 status, age in years and sex were almost always included in the sample metadata. HLA class I and class II types, where available, came from metadata supplied by the sample provider rather than from assay-based typing. Broad study findings and their caveats: The quantity of clinical and demographic metadata differed by source and by participant and was supplied without curation.

The receptor's source is a woman aged 50 to 65 with acute COVID-19. Sequencing was done on a sample of PBMCs or T cells enriched from blood (not recorded which).

The nucleotides read TGTGCCAGTAGTCTACTAGCGGGAGTCACAGATACGCAGTATTTT. It is translated as CASSLLAGVTDTQYF. This chain joins TRBV19 to TRBJ2-3, and TRBD2 matches 11 of the central bases. V is trimmed back by 5 bases and J by 2 bases, and the junction contains 3 bases that no gene match accounts for. CDR1 and CDR2 (LNHDA, SQIVND) derive from the germline V gene (reference sequence). The CDR3 spans 15 residues, from the cysteine through the phenylalanine. This entry keeps only the CDR3 DNA: 45 bases, framed from base 1.